This TCR beta chain comes out of a study of blood T cell repertoires in COVID-19. Looking at the study overall: T cells, B-cell-depleted T cells, or PBMCs supplied cDNA or gDNA.

Data came from immunoSEQ multiplex PCR; TCRdb stores just in-frame clones and leaves some out. Of roughly 160,000 clones listed, 80% to 90% are singletons. In its sample, this clone was seen once. This CDR3 has 12 amino acids. Looked up from germline, CDR1 is SGHRS and CDR2 is YFSETQ. Trimming shortened V by 1 base and J by 4 bases, and 5 bases separated the two germline ends. Material for sequencing was peripheral blood. The V call is TRBV5-1, the J call TRBJ2-5; D unresolved. The sequence derives from a man aged 55 to 70 with acute or convalescent COVID-19. This CDR3 is CASSLRSETQYF. The CDR3 DNA reads as TGCGCCAGCAGCTTGCGGTCAGAGACCCAGTACTTC.